This TCR beta chain was documented in a study of T cells after yellow fever vaccination (dated by TCRdb to between 2018 and 2020). Some background on the complete study: The SMART-Seq v4 Ultra Low Input RNA kit was used to prepare libraries from fractions with low cell numbers. Bulk PBMC replicates and cell subsets were isolated from blood drawn at multiple timepoints before and after both primary and secondary immunization. To follow T-cell clones before and after both primary and booster YFV17D yellow fever vaccination, bulk TCR alpha and beta repertoires underwent longitudinal sequencing. The cohort comprised two healthy male donors, one aged 18 to 29 and one aged 30 to 40 years.

Points the paper makes about the study in general: A small fraction of clonotypes appeared in both the CD4 and CD8 compartments, likely as a result of convergent recombination. Compared with the primary T-cell response, the secondary T-cell response was weaker but faster, peaking on day 5 rather than day 15. Computational filtering was required because FACS-sorted repertoires could contain abundant contaminating clonotypes from the bulk population. Because the study included only two donors, the extent to which the findings can be generalized is limited. After the booster, most clones that had expanded after primary vaccination were detected again (around 97% of CD4 and more than 80% of CD8), suggesting broad maintenance of memory.

Trimming costs V 3 bases and J 2 bases, and their ends lie 11 bases apart. CDR1 and CDR2, per the germline V gene, are SQVTM and ANQGSEA. The CDR3 starts with the cysteine, ends with the phenylalanine, and has 14 residues. Only the CDR3 DNA stays, 42 bases, in frame from base 1. TCR cDNA was made using 5'RACE template switching, a step that added a universal primer site and unique molecular identifiers. Priming for cDNA synthesis came from both the TCR alpha and TCR beta constant segments. Library amplification involved two PCR steps, and the second step added sample barcodes and sequencing adapters. Sequencing of libraries was performed on Illumina HiSeq 2500 (2x100 bp) or NovaSeq (2x150 bp). The study's processing was this. Reads were demultiplexed and collapsed into UMI consensus sequences with MIGEC, and V(D)J alignment was performed with MiXCR. Vaccine-responding clonotypes were defined with edgeR using replicate PBMC samples, requiring FDR below 0.01 and a log2 fold change above 5 up to day 15. CD4 or CD8 identity was assigned to each bulk clonotype according to whether the clonotype was present at higher abundance in the sequenced CD4 repertoire or the sequenced CD8 repertoire. TCRdb took the public reads, trimmed them with fastp at Q25, ran MiXCR for clone calling and kept in-frame beta chains. Merged by CDR3 protein, the rows form single entries marked with the most common genes and DNA. In this record, the V and J calls reflect TCRdb's handling and not the investigators' own analysis. This sample is represented by 350,000 to 450,000 distinct CDR3 sequences; 6.2% of them were singletons. The ten largest clones take up about 15% of the sample.

Read against the paper, the sample's treatment or condition label means: live attenuated yellow fever vaccine strain. At each blood-draw timepoint, two biological replicates of bulk PBMCs were collected. PBMCs were isolated from peripheral blood using a standard Ficoll-Paque protocol. RNA was extracted with TriZol from bulk PBMCs, CD4 and CD8 fractions, and dextramer-positive and dextramer-negative fractions. In the case of this clonotype: The target of this receptor is not known. Per-base qualities were not stored, and no clone one base away is much larger.

The chain was built from TRBV29-1 and TRBJ1-3, and possibly TRBD1, on 5 matching bases. Sequences were derived from PBMCs, sampled 5 days after the yellow fever booster vaccination. This clonotype originated in a man younger than 45 who received the YFV17D yellow fever vaccine. The base sequence is TGCAGCGTTGACGTTGGGGGAACTGGAAACACCATATATTTT. Its coded protein is CSVDVGGTGNTIYF.